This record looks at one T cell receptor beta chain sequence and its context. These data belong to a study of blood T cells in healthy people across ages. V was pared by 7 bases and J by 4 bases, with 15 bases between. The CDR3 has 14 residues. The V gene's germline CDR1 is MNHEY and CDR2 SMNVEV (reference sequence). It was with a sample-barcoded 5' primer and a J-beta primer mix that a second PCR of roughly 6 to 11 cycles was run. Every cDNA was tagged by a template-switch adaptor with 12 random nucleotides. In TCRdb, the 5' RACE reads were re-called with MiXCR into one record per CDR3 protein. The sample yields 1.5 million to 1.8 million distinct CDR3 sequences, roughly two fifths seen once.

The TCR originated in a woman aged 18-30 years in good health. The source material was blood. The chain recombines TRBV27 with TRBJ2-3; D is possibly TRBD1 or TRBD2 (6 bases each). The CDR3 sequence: CASKGGGSPDTQYF. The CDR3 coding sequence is TGTGCCAGCAAGGGGGGAGGTAGCCCAGATACGCAGTATTTT.